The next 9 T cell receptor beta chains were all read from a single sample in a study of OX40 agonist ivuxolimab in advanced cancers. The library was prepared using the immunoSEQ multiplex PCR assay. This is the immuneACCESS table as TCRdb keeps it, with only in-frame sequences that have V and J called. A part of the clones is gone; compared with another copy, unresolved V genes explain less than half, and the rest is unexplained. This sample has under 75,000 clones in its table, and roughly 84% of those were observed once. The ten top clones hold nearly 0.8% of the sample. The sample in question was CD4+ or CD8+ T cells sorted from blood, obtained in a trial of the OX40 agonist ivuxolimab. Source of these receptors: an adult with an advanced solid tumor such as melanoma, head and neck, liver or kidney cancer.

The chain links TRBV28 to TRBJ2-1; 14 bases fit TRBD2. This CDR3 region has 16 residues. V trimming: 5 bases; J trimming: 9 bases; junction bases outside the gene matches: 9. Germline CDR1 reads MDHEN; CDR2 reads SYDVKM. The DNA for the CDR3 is TGTGCCAGCAGTGGGACTAGCGGGAGTGAAGGGGCTGAGCAGTTCTTC. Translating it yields CASSGTSGSEGAEQFF.

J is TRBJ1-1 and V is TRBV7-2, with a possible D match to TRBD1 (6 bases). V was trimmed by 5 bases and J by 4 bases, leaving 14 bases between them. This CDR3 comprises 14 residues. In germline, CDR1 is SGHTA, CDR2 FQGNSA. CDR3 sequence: CASSIRGRGTEAFF. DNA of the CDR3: TGTGCCAGCAGCATCAGGGGAAGGGGCACTGAAGCTTTCTTT.

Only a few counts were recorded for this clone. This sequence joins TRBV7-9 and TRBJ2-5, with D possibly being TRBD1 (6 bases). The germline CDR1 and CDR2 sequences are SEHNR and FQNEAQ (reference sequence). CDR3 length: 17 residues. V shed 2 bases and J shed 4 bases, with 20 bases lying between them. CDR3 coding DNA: TGTGCCAGCAGCTTACAAATGCAGGGGCTTTTCCGAGAGACCCAGTACTTC. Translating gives CASSLQMQGLFRETQYF.

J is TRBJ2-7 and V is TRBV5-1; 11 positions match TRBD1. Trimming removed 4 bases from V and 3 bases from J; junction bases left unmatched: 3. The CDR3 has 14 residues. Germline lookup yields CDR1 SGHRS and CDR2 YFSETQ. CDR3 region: CASSPGTGGYEQYF. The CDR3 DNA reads TGCGCCAGCAGCCCCGGGACAGGGGGCTACGAGCAGTACTTC.

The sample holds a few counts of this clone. The CDR3 loop reads CASSLNWGHEQYF. CDR3 nucleotide sequence: TGTGCCAGCAGCCTGAACTGGGGCCACGAGCAGTACTTC. This sequence joins TRBV11-2 and TRBJ2-7, with D possibly TRBD1 on 5 matching bases. Trimming left V 5 bases short and J 5 bases short, with 13 bases between. Germline loops: CDR1 SGHAT, CDR2 FQNNGV. The CDR3 extends over 13 amino acids.

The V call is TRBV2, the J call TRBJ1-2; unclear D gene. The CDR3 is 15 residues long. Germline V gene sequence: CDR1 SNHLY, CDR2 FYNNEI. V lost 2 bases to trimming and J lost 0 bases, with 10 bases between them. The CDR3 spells CASSETRTANYGYTF. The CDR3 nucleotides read TGTGCCAGCAGTGAAACCAGGACCGCTAACTATGGCTACACCTTC.

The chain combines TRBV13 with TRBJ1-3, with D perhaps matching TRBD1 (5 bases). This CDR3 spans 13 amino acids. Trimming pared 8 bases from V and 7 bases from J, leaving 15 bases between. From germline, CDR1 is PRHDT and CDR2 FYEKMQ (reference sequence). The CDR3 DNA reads TGTGCCAGCCTTAGGGGCCGCGGGAACACCATATATTTT. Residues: CASLRGRGNTIYF.

The DNA for the CDR3 is TGTGCCAGTAGTATCACTAGCGGAGCCGGGACCCAGTACTTC. It translates to CASSITSGAGTQYF. The chain uses TRBV19 and TRBJ2-5, with 8 bases fitting TRBD2. This CDR3 has 14 amino acids. The junction had 7 bases not matched to a gene; V was cut back by 3 bases and J by 7 bases. Germline V gene lookup returns CDR1 LNHDA and CDR2 SQIVND (reference sequence).

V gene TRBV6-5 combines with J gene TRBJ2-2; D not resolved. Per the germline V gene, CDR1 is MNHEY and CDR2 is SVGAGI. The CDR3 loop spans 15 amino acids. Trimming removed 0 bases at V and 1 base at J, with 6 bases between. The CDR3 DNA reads TGTGCCAGCAGTTACTCGAGGCAGAACACCGGGGAGCTGTTTTTT. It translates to CASSYSRQNTGELFF.